The present entry profiles one T cell receptor (beta chain) with its context. The data are from a study of blood T cell repertoires in COVID-19. Study-level background: Donors in the United States, Italy and Spain gave samples during acute or convalescent COVID-19.

Authors' analysis steps: Estimated nucleated cell counts came from reference gene primer amplification. Using immunoSEQ multiplex PCR, the repertoire was profiled, and TCRdb retains in-frame clones only, with some absent. V and J calls plus clone size are reproduced from that table; the DNA served to infer D and trimming. The sample holds roughly 200,000 clones; around 83% are singletons and the top ten take 7% to 10%. Seattle's enrolled individuals joined amid active infection and were then monitored longitudinally. The CDR3 runs 15 residues. The germline V and J ends were trimmed by 3 bases and 4 bases, with 18 bases remaining between them. CDR1 is DFQATT, CDR2 SNEGSKA, per germline (reference sequence).

Specimen: peripheral blood. This chain links TRBV20-1 with TRBJ2-5, with a possible D match to TRBD2 (6 bases). This TCR was sampled from a woman aged 80 or over with COVID-19, enrolled during active disease. The CDR3, as DNA: TGCAGTGCTAGTATGAGCGGAGGGCCAGGAGAGACCCAGTACTTC. It translates to CSASMSGGPGETQYF.